The present T cell receptor (beta chain) was sequenced within a study of Tregs in tolerant kidney transplant recipients. The CDR3 loop spans 14 amino acids. V was pared by 3 bases and J by 5 bases, with 14 bases between. Germline CDR1 and CDR2: SGHAT and FQNNGV. TCRdb's copy holds only in-frame clones and misses some; the assay was immunoSEQ multiplex PCR. Its table records tens of thousands of clones. For this clone: Its antigen is currently unknown. The read is 3 residues too short to cover the CDR3 end, so that end is filled in from the germline J gene.

Study-wide points: Few patients were studied, so findings need validation in larger groups. Some patients' samples used different primers over time, so nucleotide sequences weren't comparable.

The nonmyeloablative bone marrow transplants came from related graft donors, with transient mixed chimerism. Sequenced material: CD4+ T cells from blood (PBMCs), taken 24 months after the transplant. The chain joins TRBV11-2 to TRBJ2-7; D is perhaps TRBD1 (8 bases). This TCR was recovered from a human patient who received a combined kidney and bone marrow transplant. Some T cells may trace back to the graft donor. The covered CDR3 bases are TGTGCCAGCAGCTTGGTACAGGGGGGGAACGAG. Its protein is CASSLVQGGNE. Given in full, the CDR3 is CASSLVQGGNEQYF.